Reported below is one T cell receptor (beta chain). The sample belongs to a study of control samples from healthy donors and cancer patients. With 5 bases clipped from V and 7 bases from J, the junction kept 8 bases outside the gene matches. Germline lookup yields CDR1 SGHVS and CDR2 FQNEAQ. The CDR3 has 15 residues. This table comes from immunoSEQ multiplex PCR, and its TCRdb copy is limited to in-frame clones, with some not included. In the table there are more than 75,000 clones, 79% of which are singletons. The sequenced material came from blood. The receptor's source is a young woman in good health. The V gene is TRBV7-8, the J gene TRBJ1-5; TRBD1 agrees at 10 bases. CDR3 coding DNA: TGTGCCAGCAGCCTCGACAGGGGGCGGGGGCAGCCCCAGCATTTT. Encoded protein: CASSLDRGRGQPQHF.